Described below is a single TCR beta chain sequence and its context. Its specificity is unknown. This record belongs to a study of shared clonotypes between healthy human individuals. Study-wide context: Researchers assigned three CD4 naive, three CD4 memory, two CD8 naive and one CD8 memory plate to each donor.

CD45RO-negative CD8 cells positively selected for CCR7 made up the naive population, which excluded terminally differentiated effector memory CD45RA+ cells. General study results and limits: What naive subsets generally showed was a larger estimated richness than memory subsets showed.

For every subset, genomic DNA was evenly distributed across several immunoSEQ plates. Data came from immunoSEQ multiplex PCR; TCRdb stores just in-frame clones and leaves some out. This table holds about 1.9 million clones, about 93% found once. The length of the CDR3 is 15 residues. V was clipped by 6 bases and J by 8 bases; unmatched bases: 10. Looked up from germline, CDR1 is MNHEY and CDR2 is SVGAGI. The sequenced material came from naive CD8+ T cells from PBMCs. The chain links TRBV6-5 to TRBJ2-1; 10 bases fit TRBD2. The source is a man aged 18-30 years in good health. Some clones in this sample may be carry-over from other donors' samples. In DNA form, the CDR3 reads TGTGCCAGCAGCCCATCGGAGCGGGAGGGGGATGAGCAGTTCTTC. Translated, it gives CASSPSEREGDEQFF.